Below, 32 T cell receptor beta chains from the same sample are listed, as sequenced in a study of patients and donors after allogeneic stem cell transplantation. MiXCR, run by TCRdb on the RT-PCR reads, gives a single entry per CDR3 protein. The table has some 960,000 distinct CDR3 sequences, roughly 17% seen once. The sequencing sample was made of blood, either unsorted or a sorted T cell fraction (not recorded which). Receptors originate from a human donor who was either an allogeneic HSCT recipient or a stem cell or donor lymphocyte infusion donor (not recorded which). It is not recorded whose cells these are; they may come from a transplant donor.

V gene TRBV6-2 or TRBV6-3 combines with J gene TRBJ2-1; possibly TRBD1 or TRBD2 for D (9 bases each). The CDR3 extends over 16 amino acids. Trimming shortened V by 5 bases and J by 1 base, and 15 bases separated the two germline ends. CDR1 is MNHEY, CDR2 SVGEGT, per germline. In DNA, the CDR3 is TGTGCCAGCAGTGCTAGCGGGACAGGGTCCTACAATGAGCAGTTCTTC. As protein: CASSASGTGSYNEQFF.

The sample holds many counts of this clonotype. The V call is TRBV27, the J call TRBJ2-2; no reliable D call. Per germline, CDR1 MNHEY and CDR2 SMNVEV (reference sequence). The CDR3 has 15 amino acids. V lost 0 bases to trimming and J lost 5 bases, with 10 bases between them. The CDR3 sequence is CASSLSLPPTGELFF. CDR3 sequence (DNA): TGTGCCAGCAGTTTATCGTTGCCACCGACCGGGGAGCTGTTTTTT.

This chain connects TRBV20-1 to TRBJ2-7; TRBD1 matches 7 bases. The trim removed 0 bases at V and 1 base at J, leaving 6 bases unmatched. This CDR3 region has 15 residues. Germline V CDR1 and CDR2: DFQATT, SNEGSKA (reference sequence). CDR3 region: CSARDYRGPSYEQYF. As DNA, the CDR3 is TGCAGTGCTAGAGATTACAGGGGACCTTCCTACGAGCAGTACTTC.

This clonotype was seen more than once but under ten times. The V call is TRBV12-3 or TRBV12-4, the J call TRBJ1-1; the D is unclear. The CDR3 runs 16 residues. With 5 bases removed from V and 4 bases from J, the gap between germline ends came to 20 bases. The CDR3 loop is CASSPPPWVGATEAFF. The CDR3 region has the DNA TGTGCCAGCAGTCCGCCTCCCTGGGTGGGAGCCACTGAAGCTTTCTTT.

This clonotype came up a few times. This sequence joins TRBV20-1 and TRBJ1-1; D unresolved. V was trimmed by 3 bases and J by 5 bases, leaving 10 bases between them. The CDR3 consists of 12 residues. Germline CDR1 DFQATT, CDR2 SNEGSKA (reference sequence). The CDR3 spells CSARQRSTEAFF. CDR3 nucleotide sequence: TGCAGTGCTAGGCAAAGGAGTACTGAAGCTTTCTTT.

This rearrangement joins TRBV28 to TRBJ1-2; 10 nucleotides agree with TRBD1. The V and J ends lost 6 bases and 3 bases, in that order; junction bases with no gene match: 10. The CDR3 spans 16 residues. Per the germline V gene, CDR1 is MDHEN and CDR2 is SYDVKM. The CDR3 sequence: CASSAATGGAYYGYTF. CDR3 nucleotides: TGTGCCAGCAGCGCCGCGACAGGGGGCGCATACTATGGCTACACCTTC.

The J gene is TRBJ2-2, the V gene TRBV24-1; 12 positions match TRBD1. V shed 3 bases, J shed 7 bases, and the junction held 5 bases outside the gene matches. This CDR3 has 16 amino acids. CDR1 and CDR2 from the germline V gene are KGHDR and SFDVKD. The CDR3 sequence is CATSDRRDRGRGELFF. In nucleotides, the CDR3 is TGTGCCACCAGTGATCGCCGGGACAGGGGGCGCGGGGAGCTGTTTTTT.

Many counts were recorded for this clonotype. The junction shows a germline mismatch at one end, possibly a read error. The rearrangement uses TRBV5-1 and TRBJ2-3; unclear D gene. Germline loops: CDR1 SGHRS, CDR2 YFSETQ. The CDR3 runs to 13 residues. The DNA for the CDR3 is TGTGCCAGCAGTTTGGGGTACACAGATACGCAGTATTTT. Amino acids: CASSLGYTDTQYF.

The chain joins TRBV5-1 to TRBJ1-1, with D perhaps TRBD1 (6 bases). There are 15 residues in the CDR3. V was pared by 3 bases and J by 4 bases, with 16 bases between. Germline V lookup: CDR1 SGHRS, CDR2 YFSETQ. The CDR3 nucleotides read TGCGCCAGCAGCTCGCCAGGGGAAGGTATCACTGAAGCTTTCTTT. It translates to CASSSPGEGITEAFF.

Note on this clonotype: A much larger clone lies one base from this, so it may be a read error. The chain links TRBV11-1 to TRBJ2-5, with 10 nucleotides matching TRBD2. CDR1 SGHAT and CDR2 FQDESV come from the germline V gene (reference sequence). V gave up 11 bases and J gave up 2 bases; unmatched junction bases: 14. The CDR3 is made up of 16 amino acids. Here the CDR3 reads CASTDLAGGRQETQYF. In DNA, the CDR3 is TGTGCCTCTACCGACTTAGCGGGAGGCCGGCAAGAGACCCAGTACTTC.

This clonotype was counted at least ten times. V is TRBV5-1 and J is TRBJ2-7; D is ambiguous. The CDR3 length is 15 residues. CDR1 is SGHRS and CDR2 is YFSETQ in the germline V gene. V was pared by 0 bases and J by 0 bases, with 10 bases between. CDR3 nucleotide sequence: TGCGCCAGCAGCTTGGAGGTGGGGTTCTCCTACGAGCAGTACTTC. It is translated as CASSLEVGFSYEQYF.

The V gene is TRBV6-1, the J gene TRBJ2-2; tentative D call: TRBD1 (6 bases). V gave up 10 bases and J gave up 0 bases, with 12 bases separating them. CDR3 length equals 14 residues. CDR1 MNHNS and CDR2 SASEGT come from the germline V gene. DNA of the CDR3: TGTGCCACCTCTACAGGGCCGAACACCGGGGAGCTGTTTTTT. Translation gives CATSTGPNTGELFF.

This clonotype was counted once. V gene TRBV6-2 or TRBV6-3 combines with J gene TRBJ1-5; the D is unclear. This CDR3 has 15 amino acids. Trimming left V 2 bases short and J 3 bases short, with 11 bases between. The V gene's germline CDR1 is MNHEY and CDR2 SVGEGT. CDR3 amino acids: CASSYGPKPNQPQHF. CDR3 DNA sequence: TGTGCCAGCAGTTACGGTCCAAAGCCCAATCAGCCCCAGCATTTT.

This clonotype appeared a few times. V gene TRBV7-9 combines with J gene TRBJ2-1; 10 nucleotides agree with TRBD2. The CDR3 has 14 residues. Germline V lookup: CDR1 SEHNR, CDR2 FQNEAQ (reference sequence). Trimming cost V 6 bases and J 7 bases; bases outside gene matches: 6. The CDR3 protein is CASSPERGGNEQFF. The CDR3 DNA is TGTGCCAGCAGTCCTGAGCGGGGGGGAAATGAGCAGTTCTTC.

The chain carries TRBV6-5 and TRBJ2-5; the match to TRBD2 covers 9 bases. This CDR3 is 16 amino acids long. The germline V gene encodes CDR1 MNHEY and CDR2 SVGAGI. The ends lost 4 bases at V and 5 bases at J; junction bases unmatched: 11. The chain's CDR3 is CASSWGLREGLETQYF. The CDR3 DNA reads TGTGCCAGCAGTTGGGGACTGCGGGAGGGTTTGGAGACCCAGTACTTC.

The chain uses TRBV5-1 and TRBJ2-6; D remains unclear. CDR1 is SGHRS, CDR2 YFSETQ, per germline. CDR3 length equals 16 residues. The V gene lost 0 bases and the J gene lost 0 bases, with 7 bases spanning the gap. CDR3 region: CASSLDRLSGANVLTF. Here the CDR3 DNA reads TGCGCCAGCAGCTTGGATCGGCTCTCTGGGGCCAACGTCCTGACTTTC.

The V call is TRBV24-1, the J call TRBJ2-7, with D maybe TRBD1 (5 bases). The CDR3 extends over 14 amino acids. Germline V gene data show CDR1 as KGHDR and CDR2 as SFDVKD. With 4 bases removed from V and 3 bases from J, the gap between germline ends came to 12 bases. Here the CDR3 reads CATSESDSDYEQYF. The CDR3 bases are TGTGCCACCAGTGAATCAGACAGTGACTACGAGCAGTACTTC.

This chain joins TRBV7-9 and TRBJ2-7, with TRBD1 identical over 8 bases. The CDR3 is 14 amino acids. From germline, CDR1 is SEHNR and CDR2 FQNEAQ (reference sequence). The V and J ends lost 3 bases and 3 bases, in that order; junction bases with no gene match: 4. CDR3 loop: CASSFQGAIYEQYF. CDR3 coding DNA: TGTGCCAGCAGCTTTCAGGGGGCCATCTACGAGCAGTACTTC.

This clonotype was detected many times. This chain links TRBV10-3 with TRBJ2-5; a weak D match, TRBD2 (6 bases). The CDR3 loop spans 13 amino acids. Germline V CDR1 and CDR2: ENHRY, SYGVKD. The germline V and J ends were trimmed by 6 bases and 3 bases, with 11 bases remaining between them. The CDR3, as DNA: TGTGCCATCAGGAGGGAGGACGAAGAGACCCAGTACTTC. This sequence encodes CAIRREDEETQYF.

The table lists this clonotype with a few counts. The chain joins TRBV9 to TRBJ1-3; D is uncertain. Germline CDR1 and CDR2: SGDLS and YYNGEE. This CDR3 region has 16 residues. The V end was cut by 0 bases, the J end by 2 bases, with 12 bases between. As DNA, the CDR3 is TGTGCCAGCAGCGTAGAGCCACTCGGAACTGGAAACACCATATATTTT. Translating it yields CASSVEPLGTGNTIYF.

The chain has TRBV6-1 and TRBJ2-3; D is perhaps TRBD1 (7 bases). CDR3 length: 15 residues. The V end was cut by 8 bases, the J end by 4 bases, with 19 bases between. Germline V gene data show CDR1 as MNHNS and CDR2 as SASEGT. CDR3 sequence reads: CASGQGGPGADTQYF. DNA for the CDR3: TGTGCCAGCGGGCAGGGGGGCCCAGGCGCAGATACGCAGTATTTT.

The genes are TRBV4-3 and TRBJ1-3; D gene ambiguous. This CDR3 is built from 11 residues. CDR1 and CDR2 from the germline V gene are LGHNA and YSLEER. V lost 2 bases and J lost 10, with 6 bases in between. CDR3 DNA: TGCGCCAGCAGCCAACGATGGACCATATATTTT. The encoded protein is CASSQRWTIYF.

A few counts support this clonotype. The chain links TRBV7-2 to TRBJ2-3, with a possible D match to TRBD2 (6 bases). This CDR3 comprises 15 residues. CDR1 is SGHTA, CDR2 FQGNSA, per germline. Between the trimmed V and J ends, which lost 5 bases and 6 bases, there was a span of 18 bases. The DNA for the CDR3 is TGTGCCAGCAGCGATCGGGACTCCGCCGCCGATACGCAGTATTTT. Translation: CASSDRDSAADTQYF.

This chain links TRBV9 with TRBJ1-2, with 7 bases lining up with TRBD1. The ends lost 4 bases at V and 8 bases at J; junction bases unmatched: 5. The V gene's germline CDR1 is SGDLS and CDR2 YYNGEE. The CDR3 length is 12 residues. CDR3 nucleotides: TGTGCCAGCAGCCAAGACAGGGACGGCTACACCTTC. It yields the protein CASSQDRDGYTF.

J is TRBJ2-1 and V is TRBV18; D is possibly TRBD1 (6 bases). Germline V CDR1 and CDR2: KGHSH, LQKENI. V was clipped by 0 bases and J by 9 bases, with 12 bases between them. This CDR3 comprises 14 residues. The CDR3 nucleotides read TGTGCCAGCTCACCACCAGGCAGGGGTGGTGAGCAGTTCTTC. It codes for CASSPPGRGGEQFF.

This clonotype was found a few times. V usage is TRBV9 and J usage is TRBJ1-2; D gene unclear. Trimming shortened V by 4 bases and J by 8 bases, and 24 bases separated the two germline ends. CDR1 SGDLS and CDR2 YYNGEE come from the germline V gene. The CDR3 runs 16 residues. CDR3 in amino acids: CASSPGAMVTVGGYTF. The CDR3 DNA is TGTGCCAGCAGCCCCGGCGCGATGGTGACCGTGGGGGGCTACACCTTC.

Written as DNA, the CDR3 is TGTGCCAGCAGCATTCAGGGCTCGTGGAATTCACCCCTCCACTTT. Translating gives CASSIQGSWNSPLHF. This sequence joins TRBV5-6 and TRBJ1-6, with a tentative D call TRBD1 (5 bases). V lost 4 bases, J lost 7 bases, and 15 bases lay in between. Germline assignment: CDR1 SGHDT and CDR2 YYEEEE. CDR3 size: 15 residues.

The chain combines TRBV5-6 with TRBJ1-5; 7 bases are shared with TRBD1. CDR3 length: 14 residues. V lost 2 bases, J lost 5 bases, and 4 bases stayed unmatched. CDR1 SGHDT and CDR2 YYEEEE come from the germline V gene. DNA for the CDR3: TGTGCCAGCAGCTTAGGACAGGACTATCAGCCCCAGCATTTT. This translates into CASSLGQDYQPQHF.

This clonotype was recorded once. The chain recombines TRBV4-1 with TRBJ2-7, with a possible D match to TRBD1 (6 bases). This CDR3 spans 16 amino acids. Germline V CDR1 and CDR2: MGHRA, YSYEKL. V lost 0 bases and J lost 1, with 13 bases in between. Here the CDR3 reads CASSQDGPRGSYEQYF. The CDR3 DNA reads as TGCGCCAGCAGCCAAGATGGGCCGAGGGGGTCCTACGAGCAGTACTTC.

The CDR3 nucleotides read TGTGCCAGCAGCCTTCGCAGAATGAAGATGGGTTTCTTT. Its protein is CASSLRRMKMGFF. V usage is TRBV21-1 and J usage is TRBJ1-1. TRBV21-1 has pseudogene status. The CDR3 runs to 13 residues.

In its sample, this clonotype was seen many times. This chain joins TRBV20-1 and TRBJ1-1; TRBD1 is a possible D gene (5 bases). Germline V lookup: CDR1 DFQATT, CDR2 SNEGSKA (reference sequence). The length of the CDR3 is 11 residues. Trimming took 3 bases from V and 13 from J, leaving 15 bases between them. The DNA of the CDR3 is TGCAGTGCTAGGGAGGCGACAGCCGGTTTCTTT. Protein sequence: CSAREATAGFF.

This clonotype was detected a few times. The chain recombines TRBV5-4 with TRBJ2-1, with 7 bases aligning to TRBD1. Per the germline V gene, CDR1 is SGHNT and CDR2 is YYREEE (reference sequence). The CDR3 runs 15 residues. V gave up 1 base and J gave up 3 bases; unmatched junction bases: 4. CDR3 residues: CASSLFRGNYNEQFF. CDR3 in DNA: TGTGCCAGCAGCTTGTTCAGGGGGAACTACAATGAGCAGTTCTTC.